These 3 T cell receptor beta chains share one sample of origin, sequenced in a study of beta chain features in type 1 diabetes. Their target antigens are unknown. The isolated RNA, all of it, was reverse transcribed, so expressed TCRB transcripts were what got sequenced. The data were produced by immunoSEQ multiplex PCR, yet TCRdb's version contains in-frame clones alone and is incomplete. The sample carries 150,000 or so clones, around 8.6% recorded once. General study results and limits: Among all four CD4+ subsets, Type 1 diabetes patients had TCRB CDR3s that were moderately but significantly shorter.

Sequenced material: central memory CD4+ T cells from blood. These receptors originate from a young woman with type 1 diabetes.

This clone was seen a handful of times. The chain joins TRBV18 to TRBJ1-5, with TRBD1 as a possible D gene (5 bases). V was shortened by 3 bases and J by 1 base, with 13 bases between the two germline ends. The V gene's germline CDR1 is KGHSH and CDR2 LQKENI. The CDR3 has 16 residues. This chain's CDR3 is CASSPAGGGSNQPQHF. DNA of the CDR3: TGTGCCAGCTCACCTGCTGGCGGGGGAAGCAATCAGCCCCAGCATTTT.

This clone has just a few counts. The chain combines TRBV7-2 with TRBJ1-2; tentatively, D is TRBD1 (6 bases). V gave up 4 bases and J gave up 5 bases, with 11 bases separating them. Looked up from germline, CDR1 is SGHTA and CDR2 is FQGNSA. The CDR3 is 13 amino acids. The CDR3 DNA is TGTGCCAGCAGCTCCGGGGGGCTTTATGGCTACACCTTC. It is translated as CASSSGGLYGYTF.

The chain joins TRBV28 to TRBJ1-2; D is perhaps TRBD1 (6 bases). With 8 bases removed from V and 7 bases from J, the gap between germline ends came to 20 bases. The CDR3 is 14 amino acids. Germline V lookup: CDR1 MDHEN, CDR2 SYDVKM. CDR3 sequence: CASVLGGGSSGYTF. CDR3 DNA: TGTGCCAGCGTCCTAGGGGGGGGTTCAAGTGGCTACACCTTC.